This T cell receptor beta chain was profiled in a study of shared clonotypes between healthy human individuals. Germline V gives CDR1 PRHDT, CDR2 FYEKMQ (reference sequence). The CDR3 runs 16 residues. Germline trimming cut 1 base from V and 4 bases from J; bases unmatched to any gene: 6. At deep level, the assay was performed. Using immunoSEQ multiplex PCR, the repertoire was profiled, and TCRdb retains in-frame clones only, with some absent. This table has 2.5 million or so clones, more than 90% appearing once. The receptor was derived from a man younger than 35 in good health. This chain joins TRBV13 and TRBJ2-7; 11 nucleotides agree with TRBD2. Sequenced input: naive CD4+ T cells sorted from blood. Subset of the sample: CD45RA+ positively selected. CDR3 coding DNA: TGTGCCAGCAGCTTAGAGGGTCTAGCGGGAGGATACGAGCAGTACTTC. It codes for CASSLEGLAGGYEQYF. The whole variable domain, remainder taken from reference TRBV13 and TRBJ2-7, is AAGVIQSPRHLIKEKRETATLKCYPIPRHDTVYWYQQGPGQDPQFLISFYEKMQSDKGSIPDRFSAQQFSDYHSELNMSSLELGDSALYFCASSLEGLAGGYEQYFGPGTRLTVT.